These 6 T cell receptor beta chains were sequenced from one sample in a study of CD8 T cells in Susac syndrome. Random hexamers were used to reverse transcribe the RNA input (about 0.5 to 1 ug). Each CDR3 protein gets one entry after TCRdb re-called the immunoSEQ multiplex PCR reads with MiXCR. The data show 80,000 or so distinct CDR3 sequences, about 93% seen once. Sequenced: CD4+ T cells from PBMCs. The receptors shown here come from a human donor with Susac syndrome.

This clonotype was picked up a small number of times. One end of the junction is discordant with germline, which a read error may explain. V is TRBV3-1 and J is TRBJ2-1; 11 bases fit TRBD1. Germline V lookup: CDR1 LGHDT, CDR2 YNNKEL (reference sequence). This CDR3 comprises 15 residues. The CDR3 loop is CASSQGTGGQEEQFF. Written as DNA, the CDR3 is TGTGCCAGCAGTCAAGGGACAGGGGGTCAGGAAGAGCAGTTCTTC.

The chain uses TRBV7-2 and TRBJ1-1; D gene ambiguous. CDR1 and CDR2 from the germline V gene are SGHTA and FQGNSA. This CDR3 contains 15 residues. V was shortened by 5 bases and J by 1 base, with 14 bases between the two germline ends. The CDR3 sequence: CASSPKRLENTEAFF. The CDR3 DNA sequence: TGTGCCAGCAGCCCAAAAAGGCTAGAGAACACTGAAGCTTTCTTT. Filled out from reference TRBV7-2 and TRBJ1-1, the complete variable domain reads GAGVSQSPSNKVTEKGKDVELRCDPISGHTALYWYRQSLGQGLEFLIYFQGNSAPDKSGLPSDRFSAERTGGSVSTLTIQRTQQEDSAVYLCASSPKRLENTEAFFGQGTRLTVV.

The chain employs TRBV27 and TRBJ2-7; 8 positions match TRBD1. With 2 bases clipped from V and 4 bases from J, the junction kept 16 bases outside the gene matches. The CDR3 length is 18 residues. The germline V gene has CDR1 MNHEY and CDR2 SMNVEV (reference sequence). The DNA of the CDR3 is TGTGCCAGCAGTTTAAAAGTTACGGTTCGGGGACAGGTGTACGAGCAGTACTTC. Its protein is CASSLKVTVRGQVYEQYF.

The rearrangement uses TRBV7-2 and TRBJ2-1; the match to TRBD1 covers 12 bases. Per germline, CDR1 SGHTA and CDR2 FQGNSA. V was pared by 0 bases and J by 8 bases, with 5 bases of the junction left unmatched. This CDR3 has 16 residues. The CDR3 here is CASSLAGQGARYEQFF. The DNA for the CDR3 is TGTGCCAGCAGCTTAGCGGGACAGGGGGCGCGGTATGAGCAGTTCTTC.

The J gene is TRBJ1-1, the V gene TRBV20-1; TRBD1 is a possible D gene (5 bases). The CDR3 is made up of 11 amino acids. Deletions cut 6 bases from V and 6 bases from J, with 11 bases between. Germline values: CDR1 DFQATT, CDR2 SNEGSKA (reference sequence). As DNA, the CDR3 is TGCAGTGCCGACAGCGGCCCTGAAGCTTTCTTT. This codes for CSADSGPEAFF.

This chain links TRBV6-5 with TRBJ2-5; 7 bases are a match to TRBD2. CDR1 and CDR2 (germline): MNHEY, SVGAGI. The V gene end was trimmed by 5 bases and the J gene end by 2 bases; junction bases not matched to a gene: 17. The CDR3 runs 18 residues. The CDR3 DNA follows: TGTGCCAGCAGTAACCTCCGGGACCCCGGGACTATACAAGAGACCCAGTACTTC. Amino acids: CASSNLRDPGTIQETQYF.